This TCR beta chain was retrieved from a study of shared clonotypes between healthy human individuals. Study context: There were three CD4 naive, three CD4 memory, two CD8 naive and one CD8 memory plates per donor.

Findings and limits, study-wide: A few donors had 4% to 5% of their naive CD4 clonotypes in common.

Several immunoSEQ 96-well plates shared each subset's DNA, each plate a replicate. The input for sorted-subset replicate PCRs was roughly 180 ng DNA, tens of thousands of T cell genomes. Generated by immunoSEQ multiplex PCR, the TCRdb table keeps only in-frame clones and is missing some. The sample records some 2 million clones, 85% to 95% being singletons. Regarding this clone: No antigen is known for it.

CDR1 GTSNPN and CDR2 SVGIG come from the germline V gene (reference sequence). V lost 5 bases and J lost 0, with 5 bases in between. This CDR3 is 13 amino acids long. The rearrangement joins TRBV30 to TRBJ2-6, with D uncertain. The TCR sequence derives from a man between 18 and 29 years old in good health. The sample was naive CD4+ T cells sorted from blood. The subset: CD45RA+ positively selected. The CDR3 loop reads CAWADSGANVLTF. CDR3 sequence (DNA): TGTGCCTGGGCGGACTCTGGGGCCAACGTCCTGACTTTC.